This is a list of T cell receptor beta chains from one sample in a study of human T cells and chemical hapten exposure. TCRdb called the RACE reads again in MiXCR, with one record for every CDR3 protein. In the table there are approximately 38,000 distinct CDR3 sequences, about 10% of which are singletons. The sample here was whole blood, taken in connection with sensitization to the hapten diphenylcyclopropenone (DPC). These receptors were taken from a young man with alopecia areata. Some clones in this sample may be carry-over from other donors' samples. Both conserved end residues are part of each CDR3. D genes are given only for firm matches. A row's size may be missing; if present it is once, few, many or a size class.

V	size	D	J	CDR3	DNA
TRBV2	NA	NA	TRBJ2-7	CASSEAPRRLYEQYF	TGTGCCAGCAGTGAAGCGCCCCGACGGTTATACGAGCAGTACTTC
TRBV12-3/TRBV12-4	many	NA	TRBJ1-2	CASSGITTGHNGYTF	TGTGCCAGCAGTGGGATCACGACAGGTCATAATGGCTACACCTTC
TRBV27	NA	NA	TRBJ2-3	CASRHYRTNPDYTQYF	TGTGCCAGCAGACACTACAGGACAAACCCAGACTATACGCAGTATTTT
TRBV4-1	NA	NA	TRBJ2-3	CASSPIPGPSTDTQYF	TGCGCCAGCAGCCCTATTCCGGGGCCTAGCACAGATACGCAGTATTTT
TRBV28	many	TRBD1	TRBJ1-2	CASRPPGQVRNGYTF	TGTGCCAGCAGGCCGCCGGGACAGGTCAGGAATGGCTACACCTTC
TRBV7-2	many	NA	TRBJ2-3	CASSLTGAGTDTQYF	TGTGCCAGCAGCTTAACGGGAGCCGGCACAGATACGCAGTATTTT
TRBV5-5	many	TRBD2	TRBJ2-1	CASSSGLAANEQFF	TGTGCCAGCAGCTCGGGACTAGCGGCAAATGAGCAGTTCTTC
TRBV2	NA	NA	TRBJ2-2	CASRGTGELFF	TGTGCCAGCAGAGGGACCGGGGAGCTGTTTTTT
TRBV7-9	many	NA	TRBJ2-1	CASSLYLNEQFF	TGTGCCAGCAGCCTATACCTTAATGAGCAGTTCTTC
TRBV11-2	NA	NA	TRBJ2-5	CASSLPRTEKETQYF	TGTGCCAGCAGCCTTCCCCGGACAGAAAAAGAGACCCAGTACTTC
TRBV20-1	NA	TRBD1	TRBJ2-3	CSARRDRGGADTQYF	TGCAGTGCTAGACGGGACAGGGGAGGTGCAGATACGCAGTATTTT
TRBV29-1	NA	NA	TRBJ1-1	CSVGWSDNTEAFF	TGCAGCGTTGGGTGGTCGGATAACACTGAAGCTTTCTTT
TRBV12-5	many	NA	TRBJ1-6	CASGSGQNNSPLHF	TGTGCTAGTGGTTCCGGACAGAATAATTCACCCCTCCACTTT
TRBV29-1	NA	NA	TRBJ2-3	CSVNREGLTDTQYF	TGCAGCGTCAACAGGGAAGGCCTTACAGATACGCAGTATTTT
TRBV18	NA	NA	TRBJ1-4	CASSPIGREKLFF	TGTGCCAGCTCACCGATTGGACGCGAAAAACTGTTTTTT
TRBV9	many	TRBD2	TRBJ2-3	CASSEGLAGTDTQYF	TGTGCCAGCAGCGAGGGACTAGCGGGCACAGATACGCAGTATTTT
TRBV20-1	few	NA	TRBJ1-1	CSARVGGLRNTEAFF	TGCAGTGCTAGAGTAGGGGGTTTACGGAACACTGAAGCTTTCTTT
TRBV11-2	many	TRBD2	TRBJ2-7	CASSPVAGGLGEQYF	TGTGCCAGCAGCCCGGTAGCGGGGGGCCTGGGCGAGCAGTACTTC
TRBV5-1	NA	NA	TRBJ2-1	CASSQNIGEQFF	TGCGCCAGCAGCCAAAACATCGGTGAGCAGTTCTTC
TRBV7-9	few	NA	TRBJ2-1	CASSPGSGRYNEQFF	TGTGCCAGCAGCCCAGGCTCGGGGCGCTACAATGAGCAGTTCTTC
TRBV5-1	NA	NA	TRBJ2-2	CASSLYPYTGELFF	TGCGCCAGCAGCTTGTATCCCTACACCGGGGAGCTGTTTTTT
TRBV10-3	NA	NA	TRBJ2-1	CAITSGSTEQFF	TGTGCCATCACTTCAGGGTCTACTGAGCAGTTCTTC
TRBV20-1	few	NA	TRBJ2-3	CSARASGRTTDTQYF	TGCAGTGCTAGAGCCAGCGGGCGTACCACAGATACGCAGTATTTT
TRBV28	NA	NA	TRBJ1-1	CASSLPTEAFF	TGTGCCAGCAGCCTTCCTACTGAAGCTTTCTTT
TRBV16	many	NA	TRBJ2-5	CASSRTSSRQETQYF	TGTGCCAGCAGCCGAACGAGTTCAAGGCAAGAGACCCAGTACTTC
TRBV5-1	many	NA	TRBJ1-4	CASSLEQPGNYGKLFF	TGCGCCAGCAGCTTGGAACAGCCCGGAAACTATGGAAAACTGTTTTTT
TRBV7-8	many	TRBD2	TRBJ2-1	CASSLVLAGGGEQFF	TGTGCCAGCAGCTTAGTACTAGCGGGGGGTGGTGAGCAGTTCTTC
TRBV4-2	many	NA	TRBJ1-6	CASSQDAGSLSPLHF	TGTGCCAGCAGCCAAGATGCGGGGTCCTTGTCGCCCCTCCACTTT